This TCR beta chain appears in the sequencing data of a study of blood T cells in healthy people across ages. Study-wide points: Per million T cells, the diversity of TCR beta decreased roughly linearly as age advanced.

V lost 5 bases, J lost 4 bases, and 6 bases stayed unmatched. Germline lookup yields CDR1 SGHNT and CDR2 YYREEE (reference sequence). CDR3 length: 15 amino acids. This clonotype was counted only a few times. Antigen unknown. Together with a sample-barcoded 5' primer, a J-beta primer mix was included in a second PCR lasting about 6 to 11 cycles. TCRdb used MiXCR to reprocess the 5' RACE reads, holding one entry per CDR3 protein. The data contain over 600,000 distinct CDR3 sequences, about half of them singletons. The sample was blood. This receptor was obtained from an elderly man in good health. The rearrangement joins TRBV5-4 to TRBJ2-1; TRBD1 matches 10 bases. CDR3 bases: TGTGCCAGCAGGTCCGGGACAGGGGTATACAATGAGCAGTTCTTC. It encodes CASRSGTGVYNEQFF. The entire variable domain, with the rest obtained from reference TRBV5-4 and TRBJ2-1, is as follows: ETGVTQSPTHLIKTRGQQVTLRCSSQSGHNTVSWYQQALGQGPQFIFQYYREEENGRGNFPPRFSGLQFPNYSSELNVNALELDDSALYLCASRSGTGVYNEQFFGPGTRLTVL.